The T cell receptor beta chain described here comes from a study of cytomegalovirus exposure and HLA in healthy donors. Remarks on this clone: Antigen unknown.

The CDR3 covers 15 residues. Trimming stripped 1 base from V and 5 bases from J, with 12 bases between. Germline CDR1 is SNHLY and CDR2 is FYNNEI. Study results and caveats: Most sequenced TCRs were rare (though some public TCRs occurred in many donors).

Profiling relied on immunoSEQ multiplex PCR, and the TCRdb table lists in-frame clones only, not all of them. Of about 360,000 clones listed, 86% are singletons. The chain has TRBV2 and TRBJ1-3; no reliable D call. The sample taken for sequencing was PBMCs. The source of this sequence is a woman aged 18 to 35 in good health and CMV-seronegative. As DNA, the CDR3 is TGTGCCAGCAGTGAAGTATCAGGTGTGCGAAACACCATATATTTT. Translated: CASSEVSGVRNTIYF.